This TCR beta chain was profiled in a study of Ad26.COV2.S vaccination and SARS-CoV-2 variants. At the level of the study: The donor participated in the COV1001 trial, in its Ad26.COV2.S arm.

This CDR3 has 12 amino acids. Germline V gene lookup returns CDR1 MNHEY and CDR2 SVGAGI. Deletions cut 6 bases from V and 1 base from J, with 6 bases between. The treatment denotes: 15 to 20 received Ad26.COV2.S at low or high dose, single or two shots; 5 received placebo; per-sample allocation not given. All samples were drawn on day 63, counting from the first vaccine or placebo injection. Clones were read by immunoSEQ multiplex PCR, and TCRdb kept only the in-frame ones, dropping some. Of more than 400,000 clones in the sample, about 92% were seen once. A remark on this clone: Antigen specificity is unknown.

Regarding the study as a whole: CD8+ and CD4+ T cells specific for spike reportedly responded with substantial breadth after vaccination. The study found higher spike-specific TCR breadth in vaccine than placebo recipients.

The origin of this receptor is a person between 18 and 65 years old who received the Ad26.COV2.S COVID-19 vaccine or a placebo. The genes are TRBV6-5 and TRBJ1-2; unclear D gene. The sequences come from peripheral blood, collected in a trial of Ad26.COV2.S vaccine versus placebo. The CDR3 reads CASRGLNYGYTF. CDR3 nucleotide sequence: TGTGCCAGCAGAGGACTTAACTATGGCTACACCTTC.